These 24 T cell receptor beta chains were all obtained from the same sample, sequenced in a study of T cells in Graves' hyperthyroidism and ophthalmopathy (dated 2019 in TCRdb). Library prep was done by multiplex PCR. Sequencing took place on an Illumina HiSeq 2000. The TCR beta CDR3 regions were amplified from the RNA transcripts. For the first round of RT-PCR on the TCR CDR3, the HTBI primer set was used together with the Qiagen OneStep RT-PCR kit. The raw public data were reprocessed by TCRdb itself: fastp quality trimming at Q25, MiXCR clonotype calling, in-frame beta chains only. Rows merge per CDR3 protein into single entries with the most common DNA and genes. The table for this sample lists roughly 510,000 distinct CDR3 sequences; about 20% of them were counted only once. About 30% of the sample rests with the top ten. Sequenced input: blood. These receptors all stem from a man aged 18 to 29 with Graves' hyperthyroidism.

The sample holds many counts of this clonotype. This chain joins TRBV12-3 or TRBV12-4 and TRBJ1-1; TRBD1 might be the D (6 bases). The ends were cut back, 10 bases at V and 1 base at J, with 22 bases in the middle. The CDR3 loop spans 16 amino acids. This chain's CDR3 is CATTISQLTGNTEAFF. The CDR3 DNA sequence: TGTGCCACCACGATCAGCCAATTGACAGGGAACACTGAAGCTTTCTTT.

The chain joins TRBV6-5 to TRBJ1-2; the D gene is possibly TRBD1 (5 bases). The V and J ends lost 2 bases and 6 bases respectively, with 16 bases between them. Germline V lookup: CDR1 MNHEY, CDR2 SVGAGI. The CDR3 is 15 amino acids. The CDR3 protein is CASSYPGTDLDGYTF. CDR3 sequence (DNA): TGTGCCAGCAGTTACCCGGGGACGGACCTCGATGGCTACACCTTC.

The chain links TRBV29-1 to TRBJ1-1; 9 nucleotides match TRBD1. V gave up 6 bases and J gave up 1 base; unmatched junction bases: 6. The CDR3 extends over 14 amino acids. The V gene's germline CDR1 is SQVTM and CDR2 ANQGSEA. The CDR3 bases are TGCAGCGTGGACAGGGGTTTCAGGAACACTGAAGCTTTCTTT. Translation gives CSVDRGFRNTEAFF.

This clonotype was seen a few times. CDR3 sequence reads: CASSPILLGTGDSNQPQHF. DNA for the CDR3: TGTGCCAGCAGTCCGATACTGCTCGGGACAGGGGATAGCAATCAGCCCCAGCATTTT. V and J are TRBV27 and TRBJ1-5, with 10 bases identical to TRBD1. Unmatched junction bases numbered 13, after V lost 5 bases and J lost 0 bases. The CDR3 consists of 19 residues. Germline V gene data show CDR1 as MNHEY and CDR2 as SMNVEV (reference sequence).

This clonotype was recorded many times. This rearrangement joins TRBV2 to TRBJ1-5, with D maybe TRBD1 (5 bases). V shed 1 base and J shed 11 bases, with 12 bases lying between them. There are 13 residues in the CDR3. Germline V gives CDR1 SNHLY, CDR2 FYNNEI. The CDR3 DNA reads as TGTGCCAGCAGTGAAGAGGGGCGCCTGGCCCAGCATTTT. Translating gives CASSEEGRLAQHF.

This clonotype has ten or more counts. The chain has TRBV5-1 and TRBJ2-2, with D perhaps TRBD2 (5 bases). Per the germline V gene, CDR1 is SGHRS and CDR2 is YFSETQ. V lost 10 bases to trimming and J lost 3 bases, with 13 bases between them. The CDR3 loop spans 13 amino acids. This CDR3 is CAERVFDTGELFF. CDR3 DNA: TGCGCCGAGAGGGTCTTCGACACCGGGGAGCTGTTTTTT. Together with reference TRBV5-1 and TRBJ2-2, the CDR3 gives the full variable domain: KAGVTQTPRYLIKTRGQQVTLSCSPISGHRSVSWYQQTPGQGLQFLFEYFSETQRNKGNFPGRFSGRQFSNSRSEMNVSTLELGDSALYLCAERVFDTGELFFGEGSRLTVL.

This clonotype appeared many times. This chain connects TRBV28 to TRBJ1-2, with D unresolved. Germline V gene lookup returns CDR1 MDHEN and CDR2 SYDVKM. Trimming removed 5 bases at V and 2 bases at J, with 15 bases between. This CDR3 contains 15 residues. CDR3 loop: CASSTIAAGNYGYTF. The CDR3 DNA follows: TGTGCCAGCAGTACTATCGCAGCGGGAAACTATGGCTACACCTTC.

The chain is built from TRBV7-2 and TRBJ1-1, with D possibly TRBD1 on 6 matching bases. Deletions cut 1 base from V and 7 bases from J, with 13 bases between. The CDR3 length is 14 residues. The germline gives CDR1 SGHTA, CDR2 FQGNSA. The CDR3 nucleotides read TGTGCCAGCAGCTTAGGGGGTCAGGGGCTTGAAGCTTTCTTT. It codes for CASSLGGQGLEAFF.

This clonotype was counted between two and nine times. The DNA of the CDR3 is TGTGCCAGCAGCATCGACAACAGGGGTGAGCAGTACTTC. It is translated as CASSIDNRGEQYF. The chain employs TRBV7-2 and TRBJ2-7, with 7 bases that match TRBD1. After removal of 5 bases from V and 7 bases from J, the junction contained 8 bases not matched to a gene. The germline V gene has CDR1 SGHTA and CDR2 FQGNSA. The CDR3 covers 13 residues.

This clonotype was detected ten times or more. The chain has TRBV2 and TRBJ2-4; the D gene could be TRBD1 or TRBD2 (5 bases each). CDR1 and CDR2 (germline): SNHLY, FYNNEI. The CDR3 sequence is 14 residues long. Between the trimmed V and J ends, which lost 3 bases and 1 base, there was a span of 7 bases. The CDR3 sequence is CASSEWGAKNIQYF. CDR3 coding DNA: TGTGCCAGCAGTGAGTGGGGGGCCAAAAACATTCAGTACTTC.

This chain joins TRBV15 and TRBJ1-4; D gene unclear. CDR3 length: 12 amino acids. The V and J ends lost 0 bases and 10 bases respectively, with 6 bases between them. Germline CDR1 LNHNV, CDR2 YYDKDF (reference sequence). CDR3 amino acids: CATSRDLGKLFF. For the CDR3, the DNA is TGTGCCACCAGCAGAGACTTAGGAAAACTGTTTTTT.

The sample holds many counts of this clonotype. The chain employs TRBV7-2 and TRBJ1-5, with 7 positions matching TRBD1. V lost 3 bases and J lost 5; bases outside the gene matches: 4. The CDR3 has 14 amino acids. Looked up from germline, CDR1 is SGHTA and CDR2 is FQGNSA. The chain's CDR3 is CASSFEGGDQPQHF. The CDR3 coding sequence is TGTGCCAGCAGCTTCGAAGGGGGCGATCAGCCCCAGCATTTT.

This clonotype was observed at least ten times. The genes are TRBV29-1 and TRBJ2-7, with TRBD2 as a possible D gene (5 bases). V was clipped by 4 bases and J by 2 bases, with 12 bases between them. Germline CDR1 is SQVTM and CDR2 is ANQGSEA. CDR3 length: 13 amino acids. The CDR3 DNA reads TGCAGCGTTGTGCGGGCCTCGACCTACGAGCAGTACTTC. Translation gives CSVVRASTYEQYF.

This clonotype was detected a few times. The chain is built from TRBV12-3 or TRBV12-4 and TRBJ1-1; no clear D. This CDR3 is built from 14 residues. V shed 3 bases and J shed 2 bases, with 10 bases lying between them. CDR3 sequence reads: CASSFGGRNTEAFF. CDR3 DNA: TGTGCCAGCAGTTTCGGCGGTCGAAACACTGAAGCTTTCTTT.

This clonotype was observed a single time. J is TRBJ1-6 and V is TRBV30; the match to TRBD1 covers 7 bases. Germline lookup yields CDR1 GTSNPN and CDR2 SVGIG (reference sequence). The CDR3 runs to 13 residues. Trimming at V came to 4 bases and at J to 7 bases, leaving 4 bases not matched to a gene. CDR3 in amino acids: CAWTRTGNSPLHF. The CDR3 DNA sequence: TGTGCCTGGACCCGGACAGGAAATTCACCCCTCCACTTT.

This clonotype was observed at least ten times. The chain uses TRBV28 and TRBJ1-5, with D unclear. The CDR3 length is 15 residues. V dropped 1 base and J dropped 4 bases, with 11 bases sitting between them. The germline V gene encodes CDR1 MDHEN and CDR2 SYDVKM. The CDR3 is CASSLLSGQNQPQHF. The CDR3 DNA reads as TGTGCCAGCAGTTTATTGTCAGGCCAAAATCAGCCCCAGCATTTT.

In this sample, this clonotype turned up a few times. The chain carries TRBV2 and TRBJ2-7; no definite D call. The CDR3 consists of 18 residues. Trimming cost V 0 bases and J 3 bases, with 21 bases left between them. Germline assignment: CDR1 SNHLY and CDR2 FYNNEI. As DNA, the CDR3 is TGTGCCAGCAGTGAAGCGGCCCTTAGGGATCGGCCCTACTACGAGCAGTACTTC. Translating it yields CASSEAALRDRPYYEQYF.

This rearrangement joins TRBV20-1 to TRBJ1-2; possibly TRBD1 for D (6 bases). V shed 1 base and J shed 3 bases, with 18 bases lying between them. The CDR3 runs to 16 residues. Germline CDR1 reads DFQATT; CDR2 reads SNEGSKA (reference sequence). DNA for the CDR3: TGCAGTGCTAGAGGGATCCCAGGGGCGGGGGACTATGGCTACACCTTC. It encodes CSARGIPGAGDYGYTF.

In its sample, this clonotype was seen many times. The rearrangement uses TRBV6-1 and TRBJ2-7, with D possibly being TRBD1 or TRBD2 (5 bases each). The CDR3 has 14 residues. V lost 7 bases and J 0 bases, leaving 13 bases between the germline ends. CDR1 and CDR2 from the germline V gene are MNHNS and SASEGT. The CDR3 loop is CASKWAGSSYEQYF. CDR3 in DNA: TGTGCCAGCAAGTGGGCAGGGAGCTCCTACGAGCAGTACTTC.

V gene TRBV12-3 or TRBV12-4 combines with J gene TRBJ2-7, with 12 bases fitting TRBD2. This CDR3 is 14 amino acids long. V shed 5 bases and J 3 bases; nucleotides not matched to a gene: 2. The DNA for the CDR3 is TGTGCCAGCAGTAAACTAGCGGGAGGCTACGAGCAGTACTTC. It encodes CASSKLAGGYEQYF.

The chain is built from TRBV3-1 and TRBJ2-5, with D possibly being TRBD2 (5 bases). The CDR3 totals 15 residues. Germline V gene sequence: CDR1 LGHDT, CDR2 YNNKEL (reference sequence). The germline V and J ends were trimmed by 1 base and 4 bases, with 13 bases remaining between them. This chain's CDR3 is CASSQVRELRETQYF. DNA of the CDR3: TGTGCCAGCAGCCAAGTAAGGGAGTTGAGAGAGACCCAGTACTTC.

The gene calls are TRBV13 and TRBJ1-5; maybe TRBD1 (6 bases). CDR3 length equals 14 residues. Germline CDR1 reads PRHDT; CDR2 reads FYEKMQ (reference sequence). Trimming shortened V by 5 bases and J by 6 bases, and 14 bases separated the two germline ends. CDR3 nucleotides: TGTGCCAGCAGCCCCCGGGGGCACCGTCAGCCCCAGCATTTT. Translation: CASSPRGHRQPQHF.

This clonotype has at least ten counts. The chain carries TRBV2 and TRBJ1-2, with a tentative D call TRBD1 (5 bases). There are 18 residues in the CDR3. Germline CDR1 SNHLY, CDR2 FYNNEI. Trimming pared 0 bases from V and 4 bases from J, leaving 21 bases between. The CDR3: CASSEAWVDSPGSYGYTF. The CDR3 coding sequence is TGTGCCAGCAGTGAAGCTTGGGTTGACAGCCCCGGGAGCTATGGCTACACCTTC.

This clonotype has a count of ten or more. The rearrangement links TRBV13 to TRBJ1-1; 7 bases map to TRBD1. The germline CDR1 and CDR2 sequences are PRHDT and FYEKMQ (reference sequence). The CDR3 is 13 amino acids. With 1 base clipped from V and 6 bases from J, the junction kept 2 bases outside the gene matches. The chain's CDR3 is CASSLEGAAEAFF. In DNA, the CDR3 is TGTGCCAGCAGCTTAGAGGGGGCGGCTGAAGCTTTCTTT.